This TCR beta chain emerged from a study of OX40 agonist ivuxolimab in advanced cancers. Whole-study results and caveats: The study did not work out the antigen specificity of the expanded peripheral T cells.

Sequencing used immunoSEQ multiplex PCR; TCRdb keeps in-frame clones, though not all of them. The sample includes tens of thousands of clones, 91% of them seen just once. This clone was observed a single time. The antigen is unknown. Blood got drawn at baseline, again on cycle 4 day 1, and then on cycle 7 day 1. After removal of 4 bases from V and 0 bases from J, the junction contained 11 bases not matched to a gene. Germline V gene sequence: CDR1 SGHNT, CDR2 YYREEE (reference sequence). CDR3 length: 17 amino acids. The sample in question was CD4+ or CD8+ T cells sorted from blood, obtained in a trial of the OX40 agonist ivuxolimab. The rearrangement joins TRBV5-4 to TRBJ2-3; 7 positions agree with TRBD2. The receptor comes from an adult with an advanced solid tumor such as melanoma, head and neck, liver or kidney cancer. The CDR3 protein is CASSKGLLGLSTDTQYF. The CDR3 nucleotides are TGTGCCAGCAGCAAGGGACTACTGGGACTTAGCACAGATACGCAGTATTTT.